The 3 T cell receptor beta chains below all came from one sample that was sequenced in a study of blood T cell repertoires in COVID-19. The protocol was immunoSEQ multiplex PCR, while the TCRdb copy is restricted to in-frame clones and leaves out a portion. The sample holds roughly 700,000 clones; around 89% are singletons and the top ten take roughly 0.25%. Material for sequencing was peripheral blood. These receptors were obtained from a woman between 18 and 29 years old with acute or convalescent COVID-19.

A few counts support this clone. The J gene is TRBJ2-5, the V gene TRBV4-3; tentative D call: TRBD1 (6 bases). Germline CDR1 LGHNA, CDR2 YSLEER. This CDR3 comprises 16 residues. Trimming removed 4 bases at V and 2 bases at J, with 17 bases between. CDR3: CASSPQGPGQQETQYF. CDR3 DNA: TGCGCCAGCAGCCCCCAGGGGCCCGGACAGCAAGAGACCCAGTACTTC.

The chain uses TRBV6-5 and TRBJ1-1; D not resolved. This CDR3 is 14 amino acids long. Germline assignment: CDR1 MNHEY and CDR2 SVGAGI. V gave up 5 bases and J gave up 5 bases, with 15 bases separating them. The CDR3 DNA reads TGTGCCAGCAGTATTGCGGCCGCTAGGACTGAAGCTTTCTTT. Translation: CASSIAAARTEAFF.

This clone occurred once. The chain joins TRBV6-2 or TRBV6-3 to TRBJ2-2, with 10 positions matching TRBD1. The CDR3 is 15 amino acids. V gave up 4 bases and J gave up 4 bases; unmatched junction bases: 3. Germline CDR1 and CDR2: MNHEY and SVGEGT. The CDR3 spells CASSSGTGVTGELFF. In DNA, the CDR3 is TGTGCCAGCAGTTCGGGGACAGGGGTCACCGGGGAGCTGTTTTTT.